A single TCR beta chain is shown here with its context. This record belongs to a study of blood T cell repertoires in COVID-19. Sequencing used immunoSEQ multiplex PCR; TCRdb keeps in-frame clones, though not all of them. The sample yields approximately 170,000 clones, around 80% seen once. In terms of age and location, participants ranged from roughly 18 to 90 years and lived in about 25 US areas. The CDR3 contains 15 residues. Germline V gene sequence: CDR1 MGHRA, CDR2 YSYEKL. V shed 0 bases, J shed 6 bases, and the junction held 4 bases outside the gene matches. This chain joins TRBV4-1 and TRBJ2-7, with 11 bases identical to TRBD2. The origin of this receptor is a woman aged 70-85 years in a cohort exposed to, infected with or recovered from COVID-19 (not recorded which). Material: PBMCs or T cells enriched from blood (not recorded which). The CDR3 DNA sequence: TGCGCCAGCAGCCAAGAAAGACTAGCGGGAATCGAGCAGTACTTC. It translates to CASSQERLAGIEQYF.